This is a list of T cell receptor beta chains from one sample in a study of blood T cell repertoires in COVID-19. The table came from immunoSEQ multiplex PCR; TCRdb's copy has only in-frame clones and leaves some out. Among fewer than 500,000 clones, 70% to 90% were seen once, and the ten largest hold approximately 2%. Sequenced sample: PBMCs or T cells enriched from blood (not recorded which). These receptors originate from a woman aged 18-35 years with acute COVID-19. Both conserved end residues are part of each CDR3. The D gene is left open where the match is weak. Clone sizes are given selectively: once, few, many, or a class where the clone is expanded.

TRBJ1-6	-	-	15	TRBV13	TGTGCCAGCAGCCGGTGGGGAGAGGGAGCCTCACCCCTCCACTTT	CASSRWGEGASPLHF
TRBJ2-7	-	-	12	TRBV30	TGTGCCTGGTCGGGAGTCATCAACGAGCAGTACTTC	CAWSGVINEQYF
TRBJ2-6	-	-	16	TRBV4-1	TGCGCCAGCAGCCAAGACCGGGTCTCTGGGGCCAACGTCCTGACTTTC	CASSQDRVSGANVLTF
TRBJ2-1	-	-	14	TRBV10-3	TGTGCCACTGAGGACAGTCGGACCTACAATGAGCAGTTCTTC	CATEDSRTYNEQFF
TRBJ2-7	once	TRBD2	14	TRBV3-1/TRBV3-2	TGTGCCAGCAGTGTAGCGGGGGGGGACTACGAGCAGTACTTC	CASSVAGGDYEQYF
TRBJ2-7	few	-	11	TRBV29-1	TGCAGCGTTGACAGGGACTACGAGCAGTACTTC	CSVDRDYEQYF
TRBJ2-2	-	TRBD2	16	TRBV5-4	TGTGCCAGCAGGGGGGGCCCGGGAGGGCCTACCGGGGAGCTGTTTTTT	CASRGGPGGPTGELFF
TRBJ2-2	-	TRBD1	19	TRBV7-9	TGTGCCAGCAGCTTAGTGGTAAAACTAGGGACAGACAACACCGGGGAGCTGTTTTTT	CASSLVVKLGTDNTGELFF
TRBJ2-1	-	TRBD2	16	TRBV6-5	TGTGCCAGCAGTTACTCGCTAGCGGCAATCTACAATGAGCAGTTCTTC	CASSYSLAAIYNEQFF
TRBJ1-6	-	TRBD1	18	TRBV19	TGTGCCAGTAGTATCCTATTGCGACAGGGGGCTCTGAATTCACCCCTCCACTTT	CASSILLRQGALNSPLHF
TRBJ1-1	-	-	18	TRBV5-1	TGCGCCAGCAGTCATCTCGGGCCAGGGGCCAACATGAACACTGAAGCTTTCTTT	CASSHLGPGANMNTEAFF
TRBJ1-6	once	-	14	TRBV6-4	TGTGCCAGCAGTGACTCACCGGGGGGGACACCCCTCCACTTT	CASSDSPGGTPLHF
TRBJ2-2	-	-	15	TRBV6-6	TGTGCCAGCAGTACTGGGACATTCAGCACCGGGGAGCTGTTTTTT	CASSTGTFSTGELFF
TRBJ2-1	-	TRBD2	14	TRBV7-8	TGTGCCAGCAGCAGTCGGCTAGCGGACAATGAGCAGTTCTTC	CASSSRLADNEQFF
TRBJ2-7	-	TRBD1	15	TRBV5-4	TGTGCCAGCAGCTTGGGAGGACAGGGGAGGTACGAGCAGTACTTC	CASSLGGQGRYEQYF
TRBJ2-7	-	TRBD1	14	TRBV4-1	TGCGCCAGCAGCACTTCGACAGGGTCCTACGAGCAGTACTTC	CASSTSTGSYEQYF
TRBJ2-1	-	TRBD2	15	TRBV4-2	TGTGCCAGCAGCCAAGATGTGGGGGGGTTAGGTGAGCAGTTCTTC	CASSQDVGGLGEQFF
TRBJ2-7	-	-	13	TRBV30	TGTGCCTGGAGTCCGGCGGTAGTTTACGAGCAGTACTTC	CAWSPAVVYEQYF
TRBJ2-1	few	-	10	TRBV29-1	TGCAGCGTTGAAGATAGGGGATGGTTCTTC	CSVEDRGWFF
TRBJ1-2	-	TRBD1	16	TRBV4-3	TGCGCCAGCAGCCAACCTACAGGGACAGGGGAATATGGCTACACCTTC	CASSQPTGTGEYGYTF
TRBJ1-2	-	TRBD1	16	TRBV28	TGTGCCAGCAGTTTATATGGCCGGACAGGGGACTATGGCTACACCTTC	CASSLYGRTGDYGYTF
TRBJ2-7	-	TRBD2	15	TRBV6-5	TGTGCCAGCAAGTGGACTAGCGGATCTTTCTACGAGCAGTACTTC	CASKWTSGSFYEQYF
TRBJ2-5	-	-	14	TRBV27	TGTGCCAGCAGCCCCCTAGCGCCCCAAGAGACCCAGTACTTC	CASSPLAPQETQYF
TRBJ1-5	-	-	14	TRBV20-1	TGCAGTGCTAGTTTAGGCAGTCGGGATCAGCCCCAGCATTTT	CSASLGSRDQPQHF
TRBJ2-1	-	TRBD1	14	TRBV7-2	TGTGCCAGCAGCTTTGGACAGGGCTACAATGAGCAGTTCTTC	CASSFGQGYNEQFF
TRBJ2-1	few	TRBD2	15	TRBV7-2	TGTGCCAGCAGCTCACTAGCGGGAGCCTACAATGAGCAGTTCTTC	CASSSLAGAYNEQFF
TRBJ2-3	-	-	15	TRBV24-1	TGTGCCACCAGTGACAGGGGGGCGGGCACAGATACGCAGTATTTT	CATSDRGAGTDTQYF
TRBJ2-5	once	TRBD2	16	TRBV24-1	TGTGCCACCAGTGATTTGCAAGGCCTAGCGGGAGGGACCCAGTACTTC	CATSDLQGLAGGTQYF
TRBJ1-5	-	-	13	TRBV7-2	TGTGCCAGCAGCCGAGGGTATGGGCAGTCCCAGCATTTT	CASSRGYGQSQHF
TRBJ2-3	once	-	11	TRBV12-3/TRBV12-4	TGTGCCAGCAGTCCGACAGATACGCAGTATTTT	CASSPTDTQYF
TRBJ1-2	-	-	16	TRBV6-5	TGTGCCAGCAGTTACTTAACCGGGAGAATCTTCTATGGCTACACCTTC	CASSYLTGRIFYGYTF
TRBJ1-5	-	TRBD1	12	TRBV29-1	TGCAGCGTTGGGGACAGGGATGAGCCCCAGCATTTT	CSVGDRDEPQHF
TRBJ2-2	-	TRBD2	16	TRBV5-5	TGTGCCAGCAGCGGCGGGGCTAGCGGGGACACCGGGGAGCTGTTTTTT	CASSGGASGDTGELFF
TRBJ2-3	-	-	15	TRBV7-2	TGTGCCAGCAGCCAGGTCTCAGGGGTTATAGATACGCAGTATTTT	CASSQVSGVIDTQYF
TRBJ2-7	-	TRBD1	14	TRBV7-8	TGTGCCAGCAGACAGACAGGGGGCACCTACGAGCAGTACTTC	CASRQTGGTYEQYF
TRBJ2-3	-	TRBD2	15	TRBV2	TGTGCCAGCAGCGGAAGACTAGCGGGGTTAGATACGCAGTATTTT	CASSGRLAGLDTQYF
TRBJ2-2	-	TRBD2	16	TRBV9	TGTGCCAGCAGCGCAAGCGGGAGGGCCGGGACCGGGGAGCTGTTTTTT	CASSASGRAGTGELFF
TRBJ2-7	-	-	14	TRBV20-1	TGCAGTGCTAGTATCGCGGGGAGCTCCTACGAGCAGTACTTC	CSASIAGSSYEQYF
TRBJ2-1	-	-	15	TRBV4-3	TGCGCCAGCAGCCAATATCCCACAGGGTACAATGAGCAGTTCTTC	CASSQYPTGYNEQFF
TRBJ2-1	few	-	15	TRBV14	TGTGCCAGCAGCCCAACAGGGCGGGCCTACAATGAGCAGTTCTTC	CASSPTGRAYNEQFF
TRBJ1-1	once	TRBD1	11	TRBV27	TGTGCCAGCCGACAGGGGGTTGAAGCTTTCTTT	CASRQGVEAFF
TRBJ2-5	-	TRBD1	15	TRBV4-3	TGCGCCAGCAGCCAAGTGGGACAGGGGTTTGAGACCCAGTACTTC	CASSQVGQGFETQYF
TRBJ1-3	-	TRBD1	15	TRBV4-1	TGCGCCAGCAGCTTACAGGGGGTCTCTGGAAACACCATATATTTT	CASSLQGVSGNTIYF
TRBJ2-7	-	TRBD1	14	TRBV6-5	TGTGCCAGCAGTTCCCGACAGGGGGCAGGCGAGCAGTACTTC	CASSSRQGAGEQYF
TRBJ1-2	-	-	13	TRBV3-1/TRBV3-2	TGTGCCAGCAGCCCATCCGGGACATCGGGTTACACCTTC	CASSPSGTSGYTF
TRBJ2-5	-	-	11	TRBV14	TGTGCCAGCAGTCAGAGGGAGACCCAGTACTTC	CASSQRETQYF
TRBJ1-2	-	TRBD1	14	TRBV9	TGTGCCAGCAGCGCCTGGGACAGTAACTATGGCTACACCTTC	CASSAWDSNYGYTF
TRBJ2-5	-	TRBD2	16	TRBV4-1	TGCGCCAGCAGCCAAGGCTTAGCGGGGGCGGGGGAGACCCAGTACTTC	CASSQGLAGAGETQYF
TRBJ2-2	-	-	15	TRBV5-1	TGCGCCAGCAGCTTGTCAGGGCCAAGCACCGGGGAGCTGTTTTTT	CASSLSGPSTGELFF
TRBJ2-2	-	-	15	TRBV5-1	TGCGCCAGCAGGCCCGGGACACCGAACACCGGGGAGCTGTTTTTT	CASRPGTPNTGELFF